The 9 T cell receptor beta chains in this list originate from one sample, sequenced in a study of shared clonotypes between healthy human individuals. Measured with immunoSEQ multiplex PCR; TCRdb has only the in-frame clones, and not every one. The sample has some 510,000 clones; about four fifths are singletons. The sequenced sample was PBMCs. The source of these receptors is a middle-aged woman in good health. Some clones in this sample may be carry-over from other donors' samples.

The chain is built from TRBV30 and TRBJ1-1; D gene uncertain. The CDR3 is made up of 12 amino acids. From germline, CDR1 is GTSNPN and CDR2 SVGIG (reference sequence). Trimming cost V 0 bases and J 11 bases, with 13 bases left between them. DNA for the CDR3: TGTGCCTGGAGTGTAATCCATCCGTCGGCTTTCTTT. It codes for CAWSVIHPSAFF.

The V gene is TRBV4-2, the J gene TRBJ2-7; 10 bases map to TRBD2. CDR1 and CDR2 from the germline V gene are LGHNA and YNFKEQ. Unmatched junction bases numbered 7, after V lost 4 bases and J lost 4 bases. CDR3 size: 15 residues. Written as DNA, the CDR3 is TGTGCCAGCAGCCTAGCGGGAGGATTAGTGTACGAGCAGTACTTC. Translating it yields CASSLAGGLVYEQYF.

DNA for the CDR3: TGTGCCAGCAGTGATTTGGGACAGGGACGGGAGCAGTACTTC. Protein product: CASSDLGQGREQYF. This chain links TRBV2 with TRBJ2-7, with 9 bases lining up with TRBD1. Germline V gives CDR1 SNHLY, CDR2 FYNNEI. V was clipped by 3 bases and J by 7 bases; unmatched bases: 7. This CDR3 comprises 14 residues.

The chain links TRBV6-5 to TRBJ2-6; D is unclear. Germline V lookup: CDR1 MNHEY, CDR2 SVGAGI. This CDR3 comprises 13 residues. V lost 6 bases and J lost 2, with 5 bases in between. DNA for the CDR3: TGTGCCAGCAGGGAGACTGGGGCCAACGTCCTGACTTTC. Its translation: CASRETGANVLTF.

The gene calls are TRBV28 and TRBJ2-2, with TRBD2 matching over 8 bases. This CDR3 has 17 amino acids. Unmatched junction bases numbered 13, after V lost 10 bases and J lost 0 bases. Germline V CDR1 and CDR2: MDHEN, SYDVKM. As DNA, the CDR3 is TGTGCCACGGCCGCCCCTAGCGGGCCCTCGAACACCGGGGAGCTGTTTTTT. This gives the protein CATAAPSGPSNTGELFF.

The chain employs TRBV7-6 and TRBJ2-3, with 8 bases lining up with TRBD2. Germline CDR1 SGHVS, CDR2 FNYEAQ. This CDR3 has 19 residues. After removal of 4 bases from V and 0 bases from J, the junction contained 15 bases not matched to a gene. The CDR3 sequence: CASSSSELAVIASTDTQYF. The CDR3 region has the DNA TGTGCCAGCAGCTCCTCAGAACTAGCGGTAATAGCTAGCACAGATACGCAGTATTTT.

In its sample, this clone was seen once. The chain carries TRBV7-9 and TRBJ2-1; 7 nucleotides line up with TRBD2. CDR1 SEHNR and CDR2 FQNEAQ come from the germline V gene (reference sequence). The CDR3 sequence is 14 residues long. The junction had 9 bases not matched to a gene; V was cut back by 5 bases and J by 8 bases. The CDR3 region has the DNA TGTGCCAGCAGCCCTCCGGGGGGAGACCATGAGCAGTTCTTC. This encodes CASSPPGGDHEQFF.

V is TRBV7-3 and J is TRBJ2-1; 7 bases match TRBD2. The CDR3 has 14 residues. Unmatched junction bases numbered 10, after V lost 5 bases and J lost 9 bases. Per the germline V gene, CDR1 is SGHTA and CDR2 is FQGTGA. CDR3 DNA sequence: TGTGCCAGCAGCAACGGACTAGTGGAGGGTGAGCAGTTCTTC. The encoded protein is CASSNGLVEGEQFF.

As concerns this clone: This sample includes further DNA sequences coding for the same CDR3. The V gene is TRBV5-8, the J gene TRBJ1-5; D is uncertain. Germline assignment: CDR1 SGHTS and CDR2 YDEGEE. The CDR3 is made up of 12 amino acids. V lost 0 bases and J 7 bases, leaving 5 bases between the germline ends. The CDR3 reads CASSLVDQPQHF. In DNA, the CDR3 is TGTGCCAGCAGCTTGGTGGACCAGCCCCAGCATTTT.